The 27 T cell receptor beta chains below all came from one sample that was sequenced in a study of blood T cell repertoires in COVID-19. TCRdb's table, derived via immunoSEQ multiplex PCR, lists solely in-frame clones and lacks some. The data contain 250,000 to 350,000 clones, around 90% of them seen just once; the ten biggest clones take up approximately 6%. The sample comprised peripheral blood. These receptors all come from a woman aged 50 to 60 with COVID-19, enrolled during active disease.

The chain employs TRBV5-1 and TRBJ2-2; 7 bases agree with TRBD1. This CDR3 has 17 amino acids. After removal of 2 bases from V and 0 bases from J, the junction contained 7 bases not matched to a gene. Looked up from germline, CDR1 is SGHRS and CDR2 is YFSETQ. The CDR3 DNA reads TGCGCCAGCAGCTTCGGGACAGAACCTGCGAACACCGGGGAGCTGTTTTTT. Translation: CASSFGTEPANTGELFF.

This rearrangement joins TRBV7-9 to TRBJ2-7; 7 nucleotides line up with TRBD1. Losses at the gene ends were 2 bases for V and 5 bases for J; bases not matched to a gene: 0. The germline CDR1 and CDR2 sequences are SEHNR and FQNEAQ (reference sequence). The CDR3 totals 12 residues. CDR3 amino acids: CASSLTGDEQYF. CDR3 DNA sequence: TGTGCCAGCAGCTTAACAGGGGACGAGCAGTACTTC.

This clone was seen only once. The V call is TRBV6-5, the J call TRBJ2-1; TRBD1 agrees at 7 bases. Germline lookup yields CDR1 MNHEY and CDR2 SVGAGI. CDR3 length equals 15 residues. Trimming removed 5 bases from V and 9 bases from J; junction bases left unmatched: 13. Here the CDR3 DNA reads TGTGCCAGCAGTCCGACCCGACAGGGCGCTAGTGAGCAGTTCTTC. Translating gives CASSPTRQGASEQFF.

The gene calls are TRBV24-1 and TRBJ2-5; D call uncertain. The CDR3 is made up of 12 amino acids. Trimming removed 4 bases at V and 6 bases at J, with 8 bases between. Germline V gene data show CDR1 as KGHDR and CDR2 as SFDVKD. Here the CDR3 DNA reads TGTGCCACCAGTGAACCGAGCAAGACCCAGTACTTC. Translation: CATSEPSKTQYF.

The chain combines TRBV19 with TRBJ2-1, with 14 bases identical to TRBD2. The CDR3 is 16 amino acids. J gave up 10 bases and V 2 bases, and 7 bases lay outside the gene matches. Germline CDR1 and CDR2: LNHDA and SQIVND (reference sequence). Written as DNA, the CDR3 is TGTGCCAGTAGTATAAGCGGGACTAGCGGGAGAAGGGAGCAGTTCTTC. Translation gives CASSISGTSGRREQFF.

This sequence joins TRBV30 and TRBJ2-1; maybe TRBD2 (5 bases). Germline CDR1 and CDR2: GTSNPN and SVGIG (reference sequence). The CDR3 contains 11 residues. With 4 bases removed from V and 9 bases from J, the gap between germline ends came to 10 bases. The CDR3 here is CAWKDFFEQFF. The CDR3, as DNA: TGTGCCTGGAAGGACTTCTTTGAGCAGTTCTTC. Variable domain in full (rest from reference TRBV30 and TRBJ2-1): SQTIHQWPATLVQPVGSPLSLECTVEGTSNPNLYWYRQAAGRGLQLLFYSVGIGQISSEVPQNLSASRPQDRQFILSSKKLLLSDSGFYLCAWKDFFEQFFGPGTRLTVL.

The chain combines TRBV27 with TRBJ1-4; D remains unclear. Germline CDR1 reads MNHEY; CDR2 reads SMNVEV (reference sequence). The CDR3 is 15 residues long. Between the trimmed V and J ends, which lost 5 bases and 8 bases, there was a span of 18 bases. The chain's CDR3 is CASSNTRLSGEKLFF. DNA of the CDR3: TGTGCCAGCAGTAACACGCGCTTGAGCGGCGAAAAACTGTTTTTT.

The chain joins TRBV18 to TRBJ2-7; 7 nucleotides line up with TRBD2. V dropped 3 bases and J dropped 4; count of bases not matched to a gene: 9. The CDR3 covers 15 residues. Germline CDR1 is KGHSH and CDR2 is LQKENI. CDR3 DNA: TGTGCCAGCTCACCCAGGAGCGGGAAGGATTACGAGCAGTACTTC. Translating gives CASSPRSGKDYEQYF.

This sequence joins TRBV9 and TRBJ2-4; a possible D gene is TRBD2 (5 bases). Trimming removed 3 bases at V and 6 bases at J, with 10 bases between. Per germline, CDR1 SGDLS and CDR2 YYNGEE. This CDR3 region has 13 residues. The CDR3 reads CASSAPSLNIQYF. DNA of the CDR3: TGTGCCAGCAGCGCACCTAGCTTAAACATTCAGTACTTC.

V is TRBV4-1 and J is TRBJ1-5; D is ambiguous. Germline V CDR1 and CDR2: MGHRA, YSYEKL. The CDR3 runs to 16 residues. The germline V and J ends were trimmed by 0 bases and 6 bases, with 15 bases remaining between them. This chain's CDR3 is CASSQDRGKSGQPQHF. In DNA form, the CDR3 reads TGCGCCAGCAGCCAAGATCGTGGAAAATCGGGTCAGCCCCAGCATTTT.

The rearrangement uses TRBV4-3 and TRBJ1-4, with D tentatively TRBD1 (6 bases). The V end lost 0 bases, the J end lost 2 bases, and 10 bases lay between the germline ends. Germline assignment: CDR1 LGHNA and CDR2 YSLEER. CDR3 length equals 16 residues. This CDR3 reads CASSQDKGVTNEKLFF. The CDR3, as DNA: TGCGCCAGCAGCCAAGACAAGGGGGTGACTAATGAAAAACTGTTTTTT.

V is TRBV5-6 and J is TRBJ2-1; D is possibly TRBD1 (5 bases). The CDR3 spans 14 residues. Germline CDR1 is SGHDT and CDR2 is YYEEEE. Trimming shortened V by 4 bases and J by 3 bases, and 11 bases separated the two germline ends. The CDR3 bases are TGTGCCAGCAGCCGGCTTACAGGCTACAATGAGCAGTTCTTC. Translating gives CASSRLTGYNEQFF.

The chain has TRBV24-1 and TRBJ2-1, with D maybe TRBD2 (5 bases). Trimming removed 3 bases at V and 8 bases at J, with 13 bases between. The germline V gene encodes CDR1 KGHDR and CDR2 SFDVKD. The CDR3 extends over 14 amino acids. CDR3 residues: CATSDRSSIDEQFF. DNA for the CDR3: TGTGCCACCAGTGATCGCTCTAGCATCGATGAGCAGTTCTTC.

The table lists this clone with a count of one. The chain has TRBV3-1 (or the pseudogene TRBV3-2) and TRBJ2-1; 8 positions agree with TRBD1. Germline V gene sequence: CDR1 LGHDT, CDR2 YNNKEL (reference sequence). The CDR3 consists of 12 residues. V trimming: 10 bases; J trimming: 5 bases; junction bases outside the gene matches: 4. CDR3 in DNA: TGTGCCAATCTGACAGGGGACAATGAGCAGTTCTTC. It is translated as CANLTGDNEQFF.

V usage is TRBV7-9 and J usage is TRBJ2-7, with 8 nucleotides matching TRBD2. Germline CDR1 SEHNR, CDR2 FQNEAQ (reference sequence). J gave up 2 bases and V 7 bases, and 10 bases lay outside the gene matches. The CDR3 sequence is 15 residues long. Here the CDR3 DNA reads TGTGCCAGCACCACAACTAGCGGATTAACCTACGAGCAGTACTTC. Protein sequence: CASTTTSGLTYEQYF.

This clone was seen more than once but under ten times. CDR3 region: CASSEAPGQGSYLTQHF. The CDR3 nucleotides are TGTGCCAGCAGTGAAGCCCCCGGACAGGGCTCCTACTTAACCCAGCATTTT. V usage is TRBV6-1 and J usage is TRBJ1-5; 8 nucleotides line up with TRBD1. Germline V lookup: CDR1 MNHNS, CDR2 SASEGT. CDR3 length: 17 amino acids. V shed 0 bases, J shed 11 bases, and the junction held 15 bases outside the gene matches.

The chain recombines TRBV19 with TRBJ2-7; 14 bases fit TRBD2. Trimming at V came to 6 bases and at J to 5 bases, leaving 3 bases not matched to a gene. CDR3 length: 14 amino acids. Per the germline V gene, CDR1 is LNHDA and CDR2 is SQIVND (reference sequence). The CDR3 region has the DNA TGTGCCAGTAGCCCGACTAGCGGGAGGGACGAGCAGTACTTC. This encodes CASSPTSGRDEQYF.

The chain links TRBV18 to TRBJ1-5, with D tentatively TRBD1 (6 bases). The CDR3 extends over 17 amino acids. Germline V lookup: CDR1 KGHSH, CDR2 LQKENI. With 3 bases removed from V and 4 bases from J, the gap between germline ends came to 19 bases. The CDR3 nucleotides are TGTGCCAGCTCACCGGTTACAGGGACCCTGGGGAATCAGCCCCAGCATTTT. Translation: CASSPVTGTLGNQPQHF.

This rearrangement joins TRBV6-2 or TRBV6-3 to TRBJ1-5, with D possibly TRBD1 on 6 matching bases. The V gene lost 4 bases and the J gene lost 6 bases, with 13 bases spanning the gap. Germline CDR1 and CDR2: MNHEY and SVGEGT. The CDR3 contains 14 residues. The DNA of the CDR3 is TGTGCCAGCAGTTTCGACAGGTCGAGTCAGCCCCAGCATTTT. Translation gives CASSFDRSSQPQHF.

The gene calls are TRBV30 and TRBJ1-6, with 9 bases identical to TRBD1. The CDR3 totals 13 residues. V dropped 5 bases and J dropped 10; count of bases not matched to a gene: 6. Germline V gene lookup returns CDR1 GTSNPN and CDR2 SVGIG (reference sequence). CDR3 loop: CAWVGQGGSPLHF. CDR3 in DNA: TGTGCCTGGGTGGGACAGGGTGGATCACCCCTCCACTTT. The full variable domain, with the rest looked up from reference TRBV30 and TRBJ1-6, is SQTIHQWPATLVQPVGSPLSLECTVEGTSNPNLYWYRQAAGRGLQLLFYSVGIGQISSEVPQNLSASRPQDRQFILSSKKLLLSDSGFYLCAWVGQGGSPLHFGNGTRLTVT.

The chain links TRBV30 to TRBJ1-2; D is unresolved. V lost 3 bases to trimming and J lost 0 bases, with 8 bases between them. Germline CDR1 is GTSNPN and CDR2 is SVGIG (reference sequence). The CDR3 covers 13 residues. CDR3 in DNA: TGTGCCTGGAGCCCGGGTTCTAACTATGGCTACACCTTC. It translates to CAWSPGSNYGYTF.

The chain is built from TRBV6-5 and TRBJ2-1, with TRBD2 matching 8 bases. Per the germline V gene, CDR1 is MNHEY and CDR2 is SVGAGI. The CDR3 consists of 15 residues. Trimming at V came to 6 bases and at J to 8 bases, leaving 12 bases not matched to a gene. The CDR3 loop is CASRRMGTSLDEQFF. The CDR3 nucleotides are TGTGCCAGCAGACGGATGGGGACTAGTCTCGATGAGCAGTTCTTC.

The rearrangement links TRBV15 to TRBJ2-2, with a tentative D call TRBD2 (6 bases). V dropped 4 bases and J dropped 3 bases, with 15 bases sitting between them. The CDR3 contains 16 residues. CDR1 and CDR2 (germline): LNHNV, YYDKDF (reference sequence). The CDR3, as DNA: TGTGCCACCAGCAAGTACAGCCCGGGGGACACCGGGGAGCTGTTTTTT. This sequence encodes CATSKYSPGDTGELFF.

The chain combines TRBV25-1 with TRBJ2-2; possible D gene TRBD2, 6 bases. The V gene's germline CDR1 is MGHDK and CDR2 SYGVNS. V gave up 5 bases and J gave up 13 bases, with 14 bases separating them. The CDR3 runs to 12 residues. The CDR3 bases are TGTGCCAGCAGTCACTGGGGGGTAGGGCTGTTTTTT. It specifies CASSHWGVGLFF.

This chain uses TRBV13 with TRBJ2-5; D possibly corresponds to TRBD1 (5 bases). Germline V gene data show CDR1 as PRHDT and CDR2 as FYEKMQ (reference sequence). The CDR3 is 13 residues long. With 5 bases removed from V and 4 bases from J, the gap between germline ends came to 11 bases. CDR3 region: CASSPTVRETQYF. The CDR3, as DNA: TGTGCCAGCAGCCCGACAGTTAGAGAGACCCAGTACTTC.

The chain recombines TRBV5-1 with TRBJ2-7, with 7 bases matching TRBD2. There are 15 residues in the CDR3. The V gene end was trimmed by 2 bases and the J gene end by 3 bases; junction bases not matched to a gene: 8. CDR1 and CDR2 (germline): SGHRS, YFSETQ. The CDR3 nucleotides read TGCGCCAGCAGCTTTAGGGCTAGCGGAAACTACGAGCAGTACTTC. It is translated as CASSFRASGNYEQYF.

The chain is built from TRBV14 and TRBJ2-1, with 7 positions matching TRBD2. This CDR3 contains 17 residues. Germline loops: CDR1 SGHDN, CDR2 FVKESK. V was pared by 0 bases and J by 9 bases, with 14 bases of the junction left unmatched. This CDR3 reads CASSQENRRAGDSEQFF. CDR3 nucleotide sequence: TGTGCCAGCAGCCAAGAAAACAGGCGCGCGGGGGATAGTGAGCAGTTCTTC.